This TCR beta chain was sequenced for a study of graft-versus-host responses after intestinal transplantation. Turning to the study itself: Recipients obtained multivisceral, liver-intestinal, or isolated intestinal transplants.

Study-level results: Allografts carried high graft-versus-host to host-versus-graft clonal ratios in patients having graft-donor T cell macrochimerism. GvH clones surfaced in recipient marrow, some emerging earlier in ileum or blood.

Comments on this clone: Its antigen is unidentified.

Sequenced by immunoSEQ multiplex PCR; TCRdb stores in-frame clones only, minus some. The table has about 150,000 clones, approximately 91% seen once. This CDR3 has 15 residues. After removal of 5 bases from V and 4 bases from J, the junction contained 5 bases not matched to a gene. CDR1 and CDR2 from the germline V gene are SGHNT and YYREEE (reference sequence). The TCR originated in a human donor who received an intestinal transplant. The J gene is TRBJ2-1, the V gene TRBV5-4, with TRBD2 matching 11 bases. The specimen was unstimulated CD4+ T cells sorted from spleen or lymph node cells, collected before intestinal transplant. The CDR3 region has the DNA TGTGCCAGCAGACCGGGACTAGCGGCATACAATGAGCAGTTCTTC. Its translation: CASRPGLAAYNEQFF.